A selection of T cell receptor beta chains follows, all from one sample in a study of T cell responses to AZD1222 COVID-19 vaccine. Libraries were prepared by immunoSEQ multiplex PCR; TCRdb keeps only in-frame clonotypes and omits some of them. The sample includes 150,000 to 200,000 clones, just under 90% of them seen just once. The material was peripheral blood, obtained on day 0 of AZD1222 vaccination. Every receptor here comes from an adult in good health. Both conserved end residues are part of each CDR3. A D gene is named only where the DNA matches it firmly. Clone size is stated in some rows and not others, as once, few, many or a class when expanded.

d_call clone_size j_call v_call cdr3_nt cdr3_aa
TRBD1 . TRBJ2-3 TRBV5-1 TGCGCCAGCAGCTTGTTAACAGGGGCTCAGACAGATACGCAGTATTTT CASSLLTGAQTDTQYF
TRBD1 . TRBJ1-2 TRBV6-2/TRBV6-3 TGTGCCAGCAGTCGCGCAGGACAGGGCAACTATGGCTACACCTTC CASSRAGQGNYGYTF
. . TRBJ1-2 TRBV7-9 TGTGCCAGCAGCCCTAGCGGCAGGGCTGGCGGCTACACCTTC CASSPSGRAGGYTF
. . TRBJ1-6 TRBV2 TGTGCCAGCAGGTGGGAGGGCAATTCACCCCTCCACTTT CASRWEGNSPLHF
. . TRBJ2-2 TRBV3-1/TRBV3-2 TGTGCCAGCAGCCTCACAAGTCCCGGGGAGCTGTTTTTT CASSLTSPGELFF
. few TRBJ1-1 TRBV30 TGTGCCTGGAAGGGATTCAGTGAAGCTTTCTTT CAWKGFSEAFF
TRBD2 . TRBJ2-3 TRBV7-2 TGTGCCAGCAGCCAGCGTGGGGGGGGTCGATATACGCAGTATTTT CASSQRGGGRYTQYF
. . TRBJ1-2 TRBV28 TGTGCCAGCAGTTTCCCCGCCAGCTCCGGAGTTGGAAAAAAAGGGAACTATGGCTACACCTTC CASSFPASSGVGKKGNYGYTF
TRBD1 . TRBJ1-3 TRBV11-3 TGTGCCAGCAGCTTAGATCCCTCGGGACAGGGCTCTGGAAACACCATATATTTT CASSLDPSGQGSGNTIYF
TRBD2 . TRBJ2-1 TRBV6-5 TGTGCCAGCAGTTACGTGCTAGCGGGAGTTAGTAATGAGCAGTTCTTC CASSYVLAGVSNEQFF
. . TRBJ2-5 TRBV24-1 TGTGCCACCAGTGATTTGAGCGCGGCCCCCCAGGAGACCCAGTACTTC CATSDLSAAPQETQYF
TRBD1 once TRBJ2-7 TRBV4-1 TGCGCCAGCAGCCAAGGGGGACAGGGGGCTTCCGAGCAGTACTTC CASSQGGQGASEQYF
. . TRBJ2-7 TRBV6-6 TGTGCCAGCAGTCTAAGGGGGGAGGGACAATTTCCCTACGAGCAGTACTTC CASSLRGEGQFPYEQYF
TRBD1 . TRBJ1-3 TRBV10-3 TGTGCCATCGAGTCGGACAGGTCTGGAAACACCATATATTTT CAIESDRSGNTIYF
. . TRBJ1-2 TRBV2 TGTGCCAGCAGCTCTAACTATGGCTACACCTTC CASSSNYGYTF
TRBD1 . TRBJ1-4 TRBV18 TGTGCCAGCTCACGGGACAGCTCTGAAAAACTGTTTTTT CASSRDSSEKLFF
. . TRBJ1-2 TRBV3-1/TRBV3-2 TGTGCCAGCAGCCAAGGAGGGAACTATGGCTACACCTTC CASSQGGNYGYTF
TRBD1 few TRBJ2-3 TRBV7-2 TGTGCCAGCACCGCCACAGGGGGAAGGATTACGCAGTATTTT CASTATGGRITQYF
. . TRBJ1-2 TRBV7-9 TGTGCCAGCAGCTTAGCGCGATTTTGGACTCATGAGGACTATGGCTACACCTTC CASSLARFWTHEDYGYTF
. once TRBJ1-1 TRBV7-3 TGTGCCAGCTCCCCCGCCTCGACAAACACTGAAGCTTTCTTT CASSPASTNTEAFF
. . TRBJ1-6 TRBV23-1 TGCGCCAGCAGTGGTCATGGGACCGGGGATTCACCCCTCCACTTT CASSGHGTGDSPLHF
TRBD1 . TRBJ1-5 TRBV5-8 TGTGCCAGCAGCCCCGGGACAGGGAAAATTCAGCCCCAGCATTTT CASSPGTGKIQPQHF
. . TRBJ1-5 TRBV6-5 TGTGCCAGCAGTTTGCCGCGGGACACTAGGGAGCCCCAGCATTTT CASSLPRDTREPQHF
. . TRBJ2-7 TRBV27 TGTGCCAGCAGCCATAGGGGACCAATCTACGAGCAGTACTTC CASSHRGPIYEQYF
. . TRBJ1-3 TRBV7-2 TGTGCCAGCAGCTTACGGAGCCAGACTGGAAACACCATATATTTT CASSLRSQTGNTIYF
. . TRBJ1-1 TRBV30 TGTGCCTGGAGGACTCAGGAGAACACTGAAGCTTTCTTT CAWRTQENTEAFF
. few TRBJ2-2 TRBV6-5 TGTGCCAGCAGCCGAGGACTCCCCCCGAGCCGGGAGCTGTTTTTT CASSRGLPPSRELFF
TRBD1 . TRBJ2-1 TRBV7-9 TGTGCCAGCAGCTTAGAGGACAGGGCCGATGAGCAGTTCTTC CASSLEDRADEQFF
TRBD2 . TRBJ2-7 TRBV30 TGTGCCTGGAGCGGTCTAGCGGAAGCCTACGAGCAGTACTTC CAWSGLAEAYEQYF
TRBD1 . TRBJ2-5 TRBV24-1 TGTGCCACCGCTCGGGCGGGACAGGGGGAAGAGACCCAGTACTTC CATARAGQGEETQYF
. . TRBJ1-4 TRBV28 TGTGCCAGCAGCGGAGGGGCTACTAATGAAAAACTGTTTTTT CASSGGATNEKLFF
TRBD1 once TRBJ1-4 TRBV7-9 TGTGCCAGCAGCTTAGACCGGGACAGGGGCCTGAATGAAAAACTGTTTTTT CASSLDRDRGLNEKLFF
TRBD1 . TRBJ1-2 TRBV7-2 TGTGCCAGCGGGAAGGACAGGGACTATGGCTACACCTTC CASGKDRDYGYTF
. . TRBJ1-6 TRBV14 TGTGCCAGCAGCCAAGATCGGTCACCCCTCCACTTT CASSQDRSPLHF
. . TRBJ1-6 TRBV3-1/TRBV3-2 TGTGCCAGCAGCCAAAATAGCTATTCACCCCTCCACTTT CASSQNSYSPLHF
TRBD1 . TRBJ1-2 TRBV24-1 TGTGCCACCAGTGATGAATCCGGGACAGGACATGGCTACACCTTC CATSDESGTGHGYTF
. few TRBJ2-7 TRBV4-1 TGCGCCAGCAGCCAAGATCTAAGGGGTTGGGAGCAGTACTTC CASSQDLRGWEQYF
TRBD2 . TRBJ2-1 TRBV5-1 TGCGCCAGCAGCCCGGACCCAGCGGGAGGCTACAATGAGCAGTTCTTC CASSPDPAGGYNEQFF
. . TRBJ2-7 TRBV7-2 TGTGCCAGCAGCGCCCGGGACGGGCCTTACGAGCAGTACTTC CASSARDGPYEQYF
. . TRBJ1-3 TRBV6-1 TGTGCCAGCAGTGAGATCTCTGGAAACACCATATATTTT CASSEISGNTIYF
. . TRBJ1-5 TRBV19 TGTGCCAGTAGTCGGGGGGTAGATCAGCCCCAGCATTTT CASSRGVDQPQHF
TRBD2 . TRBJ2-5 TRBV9 TGTGCCAGCAGCGTAGTTCCCCGGGGGGGGACCCAGTACTTC CASSVVPRGGTQYF
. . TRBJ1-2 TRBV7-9 TGTGCCAGCAGCTTGGTGGTCGAGAGGGCTGAGGGCTACACCTTC CASSLVVERAEGYTF
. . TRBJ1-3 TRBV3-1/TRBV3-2 TGTGCCAGCAGCCCCCGTACGGCTTCAGTCTCTGGAAACACCATATATTTT CASSPRTASVSGNTIYF
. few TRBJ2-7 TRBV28 TGTGCCAGCAGTTACGGGCCCTACTCCTACGAGCAGTACTTC CASSYGPYSYEQYF
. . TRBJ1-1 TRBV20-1 TGCAGTGCACCGGTTAACACTGAAGCTTTCTTT CSAPVNTEAFF
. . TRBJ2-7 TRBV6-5 TGTGCCAGCAGTTACTCCTCCAGGCCTTATTCGTACGAGCAGTACTTC CASSYSSRPYSYEQYF
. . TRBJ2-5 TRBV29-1 TGCAGCGTTGGTCACAGGAGAGAGACCCAGTACTTC CSVGHRRETQYF
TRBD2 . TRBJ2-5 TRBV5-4 TGTGCCAGCAGCTTCCGGTCGGGAGGGGGGGAGACCCAGTACTTC CASSFRSGGGETQYF
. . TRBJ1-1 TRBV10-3 TGTGCCATCAGTCGCGCCGGGAAGAACACTGAAGCTTTCTTT CAISRAGKNTEAFF